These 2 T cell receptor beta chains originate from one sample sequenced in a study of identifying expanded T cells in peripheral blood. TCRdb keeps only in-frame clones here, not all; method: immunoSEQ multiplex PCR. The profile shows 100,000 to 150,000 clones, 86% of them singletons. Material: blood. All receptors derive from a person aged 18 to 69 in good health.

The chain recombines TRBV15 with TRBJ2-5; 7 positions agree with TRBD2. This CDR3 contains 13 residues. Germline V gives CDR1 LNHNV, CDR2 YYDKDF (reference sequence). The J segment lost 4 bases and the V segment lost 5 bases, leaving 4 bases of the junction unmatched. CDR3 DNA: TGTGCCACCAGCTCTGAGCGGGGAGAGACCCAGTACTTC. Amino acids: CATSSERGETQYF. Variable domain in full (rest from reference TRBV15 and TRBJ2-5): DAMVIQNPRYQVTQFGKPVTLSCSQTLNHNVMYWYQQKSSQAPKLLFHYYDKDFNNEADTPDNFQSRRPNTSFCFLDIRSPGLGDTAMYLCATSSERGETQYFGPGTRLLVL.

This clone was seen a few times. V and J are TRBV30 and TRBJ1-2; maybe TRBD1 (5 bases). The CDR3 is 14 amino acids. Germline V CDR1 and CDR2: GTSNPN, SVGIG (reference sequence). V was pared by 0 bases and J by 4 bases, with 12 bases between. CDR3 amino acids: CAWSVAGDGYGYTF. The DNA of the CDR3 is TGTGCCTGGAGTGTGGCGGGGGACGGCTATGGCTACACCTTC.